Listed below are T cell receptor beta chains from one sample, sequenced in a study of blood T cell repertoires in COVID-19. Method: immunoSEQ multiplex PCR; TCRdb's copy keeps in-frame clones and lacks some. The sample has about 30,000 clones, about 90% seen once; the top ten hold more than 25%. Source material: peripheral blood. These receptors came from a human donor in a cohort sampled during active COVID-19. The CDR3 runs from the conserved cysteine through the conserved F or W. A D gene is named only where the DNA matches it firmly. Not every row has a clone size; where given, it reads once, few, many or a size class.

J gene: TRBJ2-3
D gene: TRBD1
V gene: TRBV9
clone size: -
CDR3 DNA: TGTGCCAGCAGCGTAGAGCCAGGGGGAGATACGCAGTATTTT
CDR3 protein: CASSVEPGGDTQYF

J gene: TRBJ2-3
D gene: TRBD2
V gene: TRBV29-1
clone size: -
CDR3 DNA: TGCAGCGTTGAAGTGAAAAGCGGGGACCCAGATACGCAGTATTTT
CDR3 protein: CSVEVKSGDPDTQYF

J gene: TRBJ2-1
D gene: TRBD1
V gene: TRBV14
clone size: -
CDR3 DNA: TGTGCCAGCAGCGCCCATGGGACAGGGGATGTCGATGAGCAGTTCTTC
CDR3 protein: CASSAHGTGDVDEQFF

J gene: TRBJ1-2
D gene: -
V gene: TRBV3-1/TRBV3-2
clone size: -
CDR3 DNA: TGTGCCAGCAGCCGGAGGGGCAGGGTGAGGGGCTACACCTTC
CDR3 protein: CASSRRGRVRGYTF

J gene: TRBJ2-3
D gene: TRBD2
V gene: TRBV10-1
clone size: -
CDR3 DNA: TGCGCCAGCAGTGAGACGGTAGCGGGTACGCAGTATTTT
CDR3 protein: CASSETVAGTQYF

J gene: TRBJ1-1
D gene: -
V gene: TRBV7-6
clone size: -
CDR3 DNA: TGTGCCAGCAGCTTAAGAGGGCCTAACACTGAAGCTTTCTTT
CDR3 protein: CASSLRGPNTEAFF

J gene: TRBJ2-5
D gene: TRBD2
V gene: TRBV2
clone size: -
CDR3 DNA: TGTGCCAGCAGCCCACTGCTAGCGGGGGGGGAGACCCAGTACTTC
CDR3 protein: CASSPLLAGGETQYF

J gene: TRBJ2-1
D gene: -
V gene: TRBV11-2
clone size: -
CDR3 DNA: TGTGCCAGCAGCTTAGGATACGGGGACAATGAGCAGTTCTTC
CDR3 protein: CASSLGYGDNEQFF

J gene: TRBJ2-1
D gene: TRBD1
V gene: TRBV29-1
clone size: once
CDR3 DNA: TGCAGCGTTGAACGGCAGGGGGTTGTAGTCAATGAGCAGTTCTTC
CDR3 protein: CSVERQGVVVNEQFF

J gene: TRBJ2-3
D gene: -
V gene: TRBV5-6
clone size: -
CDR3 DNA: TGTGCCAGCAGCCTTAGCACAGATACGCAGTATTTT
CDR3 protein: CASSLSTDTQYF

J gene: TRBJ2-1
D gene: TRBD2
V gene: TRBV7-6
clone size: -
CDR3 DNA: TGTGCCAGCAGCACCCGGACTAGCGGGGGGCTGCCCAATGAGCAGTTCTTC
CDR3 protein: CASSTRTSGGLPNEQFF

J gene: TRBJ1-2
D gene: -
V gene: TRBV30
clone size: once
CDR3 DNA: TGTGCCTGGAGCCCAAGGCTTACTAATGGCTACACCTTC
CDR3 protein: CAWSPRLTNGYTF

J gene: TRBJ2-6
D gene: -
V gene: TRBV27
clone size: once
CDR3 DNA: TGTGCCAGCAGTCCAGGTTTCGGGGTAGAGGCCAACGTCCTGACTTTC
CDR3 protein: CASSPGFGVEANVLTF

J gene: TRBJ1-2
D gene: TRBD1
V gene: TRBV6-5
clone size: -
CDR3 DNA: TGTGCCAGCAGTTTAAACAGGGGGTATGGCTACACCTTC
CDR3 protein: CASSLNRGYGYTF

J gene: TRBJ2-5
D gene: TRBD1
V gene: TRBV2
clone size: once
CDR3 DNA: TGTGCCAGCAGTGGGGACAGGGGCGCGGGAAAGACCCAGTACTTC
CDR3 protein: CASSGDRGAGKTQYF

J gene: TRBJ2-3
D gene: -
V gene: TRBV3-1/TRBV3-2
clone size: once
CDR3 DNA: TGTGCCAGCAGCCAAGATCCGGGGGTCACAGATACGCAGTATTTT
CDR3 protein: CASSQDPGVTDTQYF

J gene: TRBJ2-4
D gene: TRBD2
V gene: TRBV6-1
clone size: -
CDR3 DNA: TGTGCCAGCAGTGAACTCCGGGGGGATCAGTACTTC
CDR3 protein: CASSELRGDQYF

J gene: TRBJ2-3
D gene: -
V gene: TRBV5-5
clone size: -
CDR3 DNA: TGTGCCAGCAGCTTTCCCCAGACAGATACGCAGTATTTT
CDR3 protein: CASSFPQTDTQYF

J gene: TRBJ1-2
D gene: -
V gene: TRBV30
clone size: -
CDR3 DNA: TGTGCCTGGAGTACCAGGGAGGACTATGGCTACACCTTC
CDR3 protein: CAWSTREDYGYTF

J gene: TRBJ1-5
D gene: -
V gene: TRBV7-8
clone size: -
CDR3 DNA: TGTGCCAGCAGCCCTAGGTGGGATCAGCCCCAGCATTTT
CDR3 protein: CASSPRWDQPQHF

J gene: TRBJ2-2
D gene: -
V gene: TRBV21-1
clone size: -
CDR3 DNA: TGTGCCAGCAGCCCCAAGGGGCTAGCGGGGGCTGGGGAGCTGTTTTTT
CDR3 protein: CASSPKGLAGAGELFF

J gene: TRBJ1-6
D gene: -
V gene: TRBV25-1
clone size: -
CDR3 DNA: TGTGCCAGCAGTGACTTGAGCTCCTATAATTCACCCCTCCACTTT
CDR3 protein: CASSDLSSYNSPLHF

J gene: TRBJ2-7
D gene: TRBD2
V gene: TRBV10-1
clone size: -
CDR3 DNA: TGCGCCAGCAGTGAGGGACTAGGGTTCTCCGAGCAGTACTTC
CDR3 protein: CASSEGLGFSEQYF

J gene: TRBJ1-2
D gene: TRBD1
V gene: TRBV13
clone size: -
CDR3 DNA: TGTGCCAGCAGCCCAAACAGGGGTGGGCACTATGGCTACACCTTC
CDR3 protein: CASSPNRGGHYGYTF

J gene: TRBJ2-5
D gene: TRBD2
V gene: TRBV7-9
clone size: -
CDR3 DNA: TGTGCCAGCAGCTCCCAAGTTAGCGGGGGGGCAGGGGAGACCCAGTACTTC
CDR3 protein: CASSSQVSGGAGETQYF